These 31 T cell receptor beta chains were sequenced from one sample in a study of blood T cell repertoires in COVID-19 (dated by TCRdb to 2019 to 2021). Receptors were amplified or captured by the immunoSEQ multiplex PCR assay. TCRdb took over this immuneACCESS table, retaining in-frame rearrangements with V and J assigned. Such tables are incomplete; in checked studies, under half of the missing clones stem from an unresolved V gene, and the remainder is unexplained. The sample table records 130,000 to 150,000 clones; approximately 90% of these occur just once. Jointly, the top ten make up over 0.8% of the sample. The sequencing sample was made of peripheral blood. The receptors derive from a woman between 50 and 59 years old with acute or convalescent COVID-19.

V and J are TRBV3-1 (or the pseudogene TRBV3-2) and TRBJ1-4, with a possible D match to TRBD1 (5 bases). The germline gives CDR1 LGHDT, CDR2 YNNKEL (reference sequence). V was pared by 3 bases and J by 6 bases, with 17 bases between. There are 16 residues in the CDR3. CDR3 region: CASSQIAGSGHEKLFF. The CDR3 nucleotides are TGTGCCAGCAGCCAGATCGCAGGGTCAGGTCATGAAAAACTGTTTTTT.

The J gene is TRBJ2-1, the V gene TRBV5-1; 7 bases agree with TRBD2. Germline lookup yields CDR1 SGHRS and CDR2 YFSETQ. There are 16 residues in the CDR3. V shed 0 bases and J 2 bases; nucleotides not matched to a gene: 5. The DNA for the CDR3 is TGCGCCAGCAGCTTGGCCGGGGGGAGCCCCTACAATGAGCAGTTCTTC. Its translation is CASSLAGGSPYNEQFF.

The CDR3: CASGDSSPYGYTF. The CDR3 DNA sequence: TGTGCCAGCGGCGACAGTTCCCCTTATGGCTACACCTTC. The rearrangement uses TRBV27 and TRBJ1-2; a weak D match, TRBD1 (5 bases). CDR1 and CDR2 (germline): MNHEY, SMNVEV (reference sequence). CDR3 length: 13 amino acids. V lost 8 bases to trimming and J lost 5 bases, with 15 bases between them.

The V gene is TRBV12-3 or TRBV12-4, the J gene TRBJ2-1, with D possibly being TRBD1 (5 bases). The CDR3 totals 13 residues. The V end was cut by 6 bases, the J end by 8 bases, with 14 bases between. CDR3 in amino acids: CASSRVGMDEQFF. The CDR3 DNA is TGTGCCAGCAGCAGGGTGGGTATGGATGAGCAGTTCTTC.

The table lists this clone with a count of one. This chain links TRBV6-5 with TRBJ1-3, with 9 nucleotides matching TRBD1. In germline, CDR1 is MNHEY, CDR2 SVGAGI. Germline trimming cut 7 bases from V and 8 bases from J; bases unmatched to any gene: 12. This CDR3 spans 15 amino acids. In DNA, the CDR3 is TGTGCCAGCACCCGGACAGGGGCGAGCTTCGACACCATATATTTT. As protein: CASTRTGASFDTIYF.

The V gene is TRBV19, the J gene TRBJ1-5, with 7 bases matching TRBD1. Unmatched junction bases numbered 7, after V lost 4 bases and J lost 4 bases. This CDR3 has 15 residues. Germline lookup yields CDR1 LNHDA and CDR2 SQIVND (reference sequence). In nucleotides, the CDR3 is TGTGCCAGTAGTAGTCAAAGGGACAGTAATCAGCCCCAGCATTTT. It specifies CASSSQRDSNQPQHF.

This chain connects TRBV5-8 to TRBJ1-1; D call uncertain. V gave up 4 bases and J gave up 1 base, with 11 bases separating them. This CDR3 has 14 amino acids. Germline V lookup: CDR1 SGHTS, CDR2 YDEGEE. CDR3 loop: CASSGRRENTEAFF. The CDR3 coding sequence is TGTGCCAGCAGCGGGAGACGAGAGAACACTGAAGCTTTCTTT.

In its sample, this clone was seen a few times. V usage is TRBV6-5 and J usage is TRBJ1-1; no firm D call. Germline CDR1 reads MNHEY; CDR2 reads SVGAGI. V lost 6 bases, J lost 7 bases, and 12 bases lay in between. This CDR3 has 12 amino acids. For the CDR3, the DNA is TGTGCCAGCAGGCAGTACGCTGTTGAAGCTTTCTTT. It yields the protein CASRQYAVEAFF.

The rearrangement links TRBV11-2 to TRBJ1-2, with 8 bases lining up with TRBD1. Trimming took 1 base from V and 4 from J; bases not matched to a gene: 2. Germline V lookup: CDR1 SGHAT, CDR2 FQNNGV. The CDR3 consists of 14 residues. The chain's CDR3 is CASSLGTGIYGYTF. The DNA of the CDR3 is TGTGCCAGCAGCTTAGGGACAGGGATCTATGGCTACACCTTC.

The J gene is TRBJ2-3, the V gene TRBV6-2 or TRBV6-3; 7 positions agree with TRBD1. The V segment lost 5 bases and the J segment 1 base; nucleotides outside the gene matches: 6. Per germline, CDR1 MNHEY and CDR2 SVGEGT. This CDR3 has 15 residues. The CDR3, as DNA: TGTGCCAGCAGTAACCGGGACAGTCGCACAGATACGCAGTATTTT. It yields the protein CASSNRDSRTDTQYF.

This chain links TRBV2 with TRBJ2-7; tentative D call: TRBD2 (5 bases). Trimming removed 8 bases from V and 0 bases from J, with 17 bases in between. This CDR3 has 15 residues. The germline V gene has CDR1 SNHLY and CDR2 FYNNEI. CDR3 sequence (DNA): TGTGCCAGCCGCTTAGACTACCCCTACTCCTACGAGCAGTACTTC. It yields the protein CASRLDYPYSYEQYF.

The J gene is TRBJ2-1, the V gene TRBV2; 12 nucleotides align to TRBD2. CDR3 length: 15 amino acids. Trimming at V came to 5 bases and at J to 6 bases, leaving 5 bases not matched to a gene. Germline assignment: CDR1 SNHLY and CDR2 FYNNEI. This CDR3 is CASSFLAGGLNEQFF. The CDR3 DNA sequence: TGTGCCAGCAGTTTTCTAGCGGGAGGGCTCAATGAGCAGTTCTTC. The variable domain in full, with the rest retrieved from reference TRBV2 and TRBJ2-1, is EPEVTQTPSHQVTQMGQEVILRCVPISNHLYFYWYRQILGQKVEFLVSFYNNEISEKSEIFDDQFSVERPDGSNFTLKIRSTKLEDSAMYFCASSFLAGGLNEQFFGPGTRLTVL.

The chain joins TRBV6-4 to TRBJ2-3; the match to TRBD2 covers 8 bases. Per germline, CDR1 MRHNA and CDR2 SNTAGT. This CDR3 contains 14 residues. V shed 5 bases, J shed 4 bases, and the junction held 5 bases outside the gene matches. The chain's CDR3 is CASSLAGLPDTQYF. In DNA, the CDR3 is TGTGCCAGCAGTTTAGCGGGGCTCCCAGATACGCAGTATTTT.

Only one count was recorded for this clone. The chain links TRBV6-2 or TRBV6-3 to TRBJ1-6; D may be TRBD1 (6 bases). The CDR3 covers 15 residues. Per the germline V gene, CDR1 is MNHEY and CDR2 is SVGEGT. The germline V and J ends were trimmed by 2 bases and 8 bases, with 13 bases remaining between them. The CDR3 DNA reads TGTGCCAGCAGTTACGGCGACACAGGGTATTCACCCCTCCACTTT. The encoded protein is CASSYGDTGYSPLHF.

This rearrangement joins TRBV11-3 to TRBJ1-2, with 10 bases matching TRBD1. V lost 4 bases and J lost 8; bases outside the gene matches: 4. Germline CDR1 SGHNT, CDR2 YENEEA. This CDR3 contains 13 residues. For the CDR3, the DNA is TGTGCCAGCAGCTATTCGACAGGGGGCGGCTACACCTTC. Its protein product is CASSYSTGGGYTF. The full variable domain, with the rest looked up from reference TRBV11-3 and TRBJ1-2, is EAGVVQSPRYKIIEKKQPVAFWCNPISGHNTLYWYLQNLGQGPELLIRYENEEAVDDSQLPKDRFSAERLKGVDSTLKIQPAELGDSAVYLCASSYSTGGGYTFGSGTRLTVV.

Comment on this clone: The sample contains more than one DNA sequence encoding this CDR3. CDR3 region: CASSLGTSGSYEQYF. Here the CDR3 DNA reads TGTGCCAGCAGCCTAGGGACTAGCGGATCCTACGAGCAGTACTTC. The chain recombines TRBV5-4 with TRBJ2-7; TRBD2 aligns across 11 bases. The CDR3 is made up of 15 amino acids. In germline, CDR1 is SGHNT, CDR2 YYREEE (reference sequence). V lost 4 bases to trimming and J lost 1 base; unmatched junction nucleotides: 4.

The chain joins TRBV28 to TRBJ1-4, with 9 bases fitting TRBD1. V was clipped by 3 bases and J by 8 bases; unmatched bases: 7. The V gene's germline CDR1 is MDHEN and CDR2 SYDVKM. The CDR3 has 15 amino acids. The CDR3: CASSLGQGYREKLFF. CDR3 DNA sequence: TGTGCCAGCAGTTTGGGACAGGGCTATCGGGAAAAACTGTTTTTT. Complete variable domain (other parts from reference TRBV28 and TRBJ1-4): DVKVTQSSRYLVKRTGEKVFLECVQDMDHENMFWYRQDPGLGLRLIYFSYDVKMKEKGDIPEGYSVSREKKERFSLILESASTNQTSMYLCASSLGQGYREKLFFGSGTQLSVL.

V usage is TRBV11-2 and J usage is TRBJ2-2, with 8 positions matching TRBD2. Unmatched junction bases numbered 7, after V lost 1 base and J lost 3 bases. From germline, CDR1 is SGHAT and CDR2 FQNNGV. This CDR3 is 17 amino acids long. CDR3 sequence reads: CASSLVAAGVYTGELFF. The DNA of the CDR3 is TGTGCCAGCAGCTTAGTGGCAGCGGGGGTGTACACCGGGGAGCTGTTTTTT.

This chain links TRBV5-4 with TRBJ1-3, with D possibly matching TRBD1 (6 bases). V was shortened by 0 bases and J by 1 base, with 11 bases between the two germline ends. CDR1 and CDR2 (germline): SGHNT, YYREEE (reference sequence). This CDR3 comprises 16 residues. The CDR3 nucleotides read TGTGCCAGCAGCTTGGCCCGACAGGCGTCTGGAAACACCATATATTTT. Its protein is CASSLARQASGNTIYF.

The V call is TRBV7-6, the J call TRBJ2-3, with 10 nucleotides matching TRBD2. Unmatched junction bases numbered 8, after V lost 1 base and J lost 7 bases. The CDR3 extends over 16 amino acids. Germline V gene sequence: CDR1 SGHVS, CDR2 FNYEAQ. The CDR3 nucleotides are TGTGCCAGCAGCTTAGGCTCTAGCGGGGGAGGCTATACGCAGTATTTT. This codes for CASSLGSSGGGYTQYF.

The V and J genes are TRBV5-4 and TRBJ2-7; TRBD2 agrees at 9 bases. From germline, CDR1 is SGHNT and CDR2 YYREEE (reference sequence). J lost 7 bases, V lost 0 bases, and 8 bases had no gene match. CDR3 length: 15 residues. The CDR3, as DNA: TGTGCCAGCAGCTTGGGACTAGCGGCCAACCGGGAGCAGTACTTC. Its protein is CASSLGLAANREQYF.

The J gene is TRBJ2-3, the V gene TRBV2; D is unresolved. V was clipped by 6 bases and J by 3 bases, with 10 bases between them. The CDR3 contains 13 residues. CDR1 and CDR2 from the germline V gene are SNHLY and FYNNEI. CDR3 sequence reads: CASRGIRTDTQYF. The CDR3 DNA sequence: TGTGCCAGCAGGGGCATCAGGACAGATACGCAGTATTTT.

V is TRBV7-3 and J is TRBJ2-2, with 7 bases identical to TRBD1. CDR1 is SGHTA, CDR2 FQGTGA, per germline. The CDR3 spans 14 residues. J was trimmed by 8 bases and V by 6 bases; bases with no gene match: 9. The DNA of the CDR3 is TGTGCCAGCAGACTCACGACAGGGCCGGGGGAGCTGTTTTTT. Encoded protein: CASRLTTGPGELFF.

V is TRBV4-1 and J is TRBJ2-7; 7 nucleotides align to TRBD1. This CDR3 spans 15 amino acids. In germline, CDR1 is MGHRA, CDR2 YSYEKL. J lost 0 bases, V lost 1 base, and 3 bases had no gene match. The CDR3 region has the DNA TGCGCCAGCAGCCAAGGGCCAGGGGGCTCCTACGAGCAGTACTTC. This gives the protein CASSQGPGGSYEQYF.

V and J are TRBV7-3 and TRBJ2-1; 12 bases line up with TRBD2. With V trimmed by 3 bases and J by 5 bases, 5 bases remained unmatched. There are 16 residues in the CDR3. Germline CDR1 reads SGHTA; CDR2 reads FQGTGA. The CDR3 nucleotides are TGTGCCAGCAGCTTCCAAGGACTAGCGGGGAACAATGAGCAGTTCTTC. It translates to CASSFQGLAGNNEQFF. Together with reference TRBV7-3 and TRBJ2-1, the CDR3 gives the full variable domain: GAGVSQTPSNKVTEKGKYVELRCDPISGHTALYWYRQSLGQGPEFLIYFQGTGAADDSGLPNDRFFAVRPEGSVSTLKIQRTERGDSAVYLCASSFQGLAGNNEQFFGPGTRLTVL.

V and J are TRBV24-1 and TRBJ2-3; 8 positions agree with TRBD2. The junction had 9 bases not matched to a gene; V was cut back by 4 bases and J by 4 bases. Germline-derived CDR1 and CDR2 are KGHDR and SFDVKD. The CDR3 sequence is 16 residues long. This CDR3 reads CATSDPTAGDADTQYF. Written as DNA, the CDR3 is TGTGCCACCAGTGACCCCACAGCGGGGGATGCAGATACGCAGTATTTT.

The rearrangement uses TRBV13 and TRBJ1-2; D call uncertain. The CDR3 is made up of 12 amino acids. Germline V gene data show CDR1 as PRHDT and CDR2 as FYEKMQ (reference sequence). V was pared by 4 bases and J by 4 bases, with 7 bases between. DNA for the CDR3: TGTGCCAGCAGCTCCTCTTCCTATGGCTACACCTTC. Protein product: CASSSSSYGYTF.

V and J are TRBV25-1 and TRBJ2-1; 9 bases fit TRBD2. The CDR3 has 13 amino acids. With V trimmed by 4 bases and J by 8 bases, 3 bases remained unmatched. Germline CDR1 MGHDK, CDR2 SYGVNS. The DNA of the CDR3 is TGTGCCAGCAGTGGGATAGCGGGAGATGAGCAGTTCTTC. Amino acids: CASSGIAGDEQFF.

The chain uses TRBV12-3 or TRBV12-4 and TRBJ1-2; D perhaps matches TRBD1 (6 bases). This CDR3 region has 13 residues. The V gene lost 2 bases and the J gene lost 5 bases, with 9 bases spanning the gap. CDR3 DNA sequence: TGTGCCAGCAGTTTACAGGGGAGATATGGCTACACCTTC. This gives the protein CASSLQGRYGYTF.

The chain uses TRBV6-5 and TRBJ2-7; 8 nucleotides align to TRBD1. This CDR3 has 14 residues. Germline CDR1 MNHEY, CDR2 SVGAGI. The ends lost 2 bases at V and 5 bases at J; junction bases unmatched: 5. The CDR3 protein is CASSYGQGANEQYF. The DNA for the CDR3 is TGTGCCAGCAGTTACGGGCAGGGGGCTAACGAGCAGTACTTC.

V is TRBV19 and J is TRBJ2-7; 9 positions agree with TRBD1. After removal of 6 bases from V and 6 bases from J, the junction contained 12 bases not matched to a gene. The germline gives CDR1 LNHDA, CDR2 SQIVND (reference sequence). The CDR3 loop spans 15 amino acids. The CDR3 nucleotides read TGTGCCAGTAGCTATGGACAGGGGTCGGGTCTCGAGCAGTACTTC. Protein product: CASSYGQGSGLEQYF.